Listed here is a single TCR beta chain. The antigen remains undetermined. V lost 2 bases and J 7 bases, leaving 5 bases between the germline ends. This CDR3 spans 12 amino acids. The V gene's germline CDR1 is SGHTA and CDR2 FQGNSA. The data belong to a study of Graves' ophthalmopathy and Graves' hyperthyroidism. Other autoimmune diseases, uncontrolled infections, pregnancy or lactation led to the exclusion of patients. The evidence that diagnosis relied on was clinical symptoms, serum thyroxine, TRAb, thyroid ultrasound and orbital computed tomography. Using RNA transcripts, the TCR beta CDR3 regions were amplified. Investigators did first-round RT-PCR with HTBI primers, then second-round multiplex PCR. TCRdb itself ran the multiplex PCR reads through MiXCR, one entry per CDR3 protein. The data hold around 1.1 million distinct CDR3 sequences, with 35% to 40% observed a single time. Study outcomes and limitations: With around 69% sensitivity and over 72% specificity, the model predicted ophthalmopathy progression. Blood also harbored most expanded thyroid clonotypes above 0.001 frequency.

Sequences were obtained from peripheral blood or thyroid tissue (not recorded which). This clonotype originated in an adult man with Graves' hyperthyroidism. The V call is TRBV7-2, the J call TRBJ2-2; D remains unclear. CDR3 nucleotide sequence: TGTGCCAGCAGCTTATGGCTCGGGGAGCTGTTTTTT. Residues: CASSLWLGELFF. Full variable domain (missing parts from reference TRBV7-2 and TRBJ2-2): GAGVSQSPSNKVTEKGKDVELRCDPISGHTALYWYRQSLGQGLEFLIYFQGNSAPDKSGLPSDRFSAERTGGSVSTLTIQRTQQEDSAVYLCASSLWLGELFFGEGSRLTVL.